This T cell receptor beta chain was observed in a study of CD8 T cells in Susac syndrome. CD8+ and CD4+ blood T cells underwent TCR beta sequencing. Isolation of CD8+ and CD4+ T cells was performed negatively, whereas enrichment of TEMRA cells was done by FACS. With random hexamers, 0.5 to 1 ug RNA was reverse transcribed. Amplification of TCR beta CDR3 used immunoSEQ multiplex PCR across 54 Vbeta and 13 Jbeta. TCRdb re-called the immunoSEQ multiplex PCR reads with MiXCR, one entry per CDR3 protein. The table shows around 170,000 distinct CDR3 sequences, with around 95% occurring only once. This clonotype was sampled from a human donor with Susac syndrome. Sequencing was done on a sample of CD4+ T cells from PBMCs.

The chain's CDR3 is CSAVPGLQETQYF. The CDR3, as DNA: TGCAGTGCTGTCCCGGGACTACAAGAGACCCAGTACTTC. The V gene is TRBV20-1, the J gene TRBJ2-5; 7 bases fit TRBD2. The CDR3 is 13 residues long. The trim removed 5 bases at V and 2 bases at J, leaving 5 bases unmatched. Germline V gene sequence: CDR1 DFQATT, CDR2 SNEGSKA (reference sequence).